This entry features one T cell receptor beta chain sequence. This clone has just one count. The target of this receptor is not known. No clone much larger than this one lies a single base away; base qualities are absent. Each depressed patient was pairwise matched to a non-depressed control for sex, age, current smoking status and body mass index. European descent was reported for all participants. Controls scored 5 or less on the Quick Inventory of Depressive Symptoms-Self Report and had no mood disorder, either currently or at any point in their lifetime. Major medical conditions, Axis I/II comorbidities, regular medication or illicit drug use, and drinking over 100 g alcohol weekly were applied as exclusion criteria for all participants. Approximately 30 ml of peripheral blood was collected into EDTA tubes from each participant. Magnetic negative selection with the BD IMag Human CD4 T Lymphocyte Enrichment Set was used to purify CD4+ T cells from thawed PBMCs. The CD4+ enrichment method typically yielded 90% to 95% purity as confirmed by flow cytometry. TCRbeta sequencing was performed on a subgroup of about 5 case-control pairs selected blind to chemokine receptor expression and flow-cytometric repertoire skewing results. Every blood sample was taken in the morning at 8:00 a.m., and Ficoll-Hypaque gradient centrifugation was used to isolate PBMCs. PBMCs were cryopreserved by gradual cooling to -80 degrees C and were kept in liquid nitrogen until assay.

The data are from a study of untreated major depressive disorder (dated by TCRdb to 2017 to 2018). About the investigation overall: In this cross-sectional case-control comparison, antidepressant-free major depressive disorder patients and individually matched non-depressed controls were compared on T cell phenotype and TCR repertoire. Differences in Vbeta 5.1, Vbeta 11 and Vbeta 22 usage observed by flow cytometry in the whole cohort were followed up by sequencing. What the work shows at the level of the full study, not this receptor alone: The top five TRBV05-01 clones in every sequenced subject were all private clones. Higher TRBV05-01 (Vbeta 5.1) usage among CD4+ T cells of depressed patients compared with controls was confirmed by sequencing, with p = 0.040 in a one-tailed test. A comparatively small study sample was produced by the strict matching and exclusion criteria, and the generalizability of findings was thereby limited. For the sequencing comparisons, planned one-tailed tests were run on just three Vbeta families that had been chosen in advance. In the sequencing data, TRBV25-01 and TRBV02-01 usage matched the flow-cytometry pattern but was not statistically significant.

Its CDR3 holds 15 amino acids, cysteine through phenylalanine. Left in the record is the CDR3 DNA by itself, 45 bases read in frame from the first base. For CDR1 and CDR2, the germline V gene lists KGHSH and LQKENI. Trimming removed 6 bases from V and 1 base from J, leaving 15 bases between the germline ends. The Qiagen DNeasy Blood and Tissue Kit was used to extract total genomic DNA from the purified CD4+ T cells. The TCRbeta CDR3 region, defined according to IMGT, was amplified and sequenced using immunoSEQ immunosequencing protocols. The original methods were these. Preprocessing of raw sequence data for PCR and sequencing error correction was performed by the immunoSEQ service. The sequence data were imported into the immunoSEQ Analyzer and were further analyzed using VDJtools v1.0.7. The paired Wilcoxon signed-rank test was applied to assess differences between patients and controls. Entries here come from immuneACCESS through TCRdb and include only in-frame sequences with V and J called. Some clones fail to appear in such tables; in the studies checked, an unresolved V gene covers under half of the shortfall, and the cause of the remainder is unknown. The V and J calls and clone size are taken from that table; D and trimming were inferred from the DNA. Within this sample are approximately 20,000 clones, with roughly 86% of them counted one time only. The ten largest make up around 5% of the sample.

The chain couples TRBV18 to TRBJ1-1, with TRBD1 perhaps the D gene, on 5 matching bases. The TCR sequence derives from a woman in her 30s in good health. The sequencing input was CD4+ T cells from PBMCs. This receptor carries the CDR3 CASSPMQGRNTEAFF. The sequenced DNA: TGTGCCAGCTCCCCGATGCAGGGAAGGAACACTGAAGCTTTCTTT.